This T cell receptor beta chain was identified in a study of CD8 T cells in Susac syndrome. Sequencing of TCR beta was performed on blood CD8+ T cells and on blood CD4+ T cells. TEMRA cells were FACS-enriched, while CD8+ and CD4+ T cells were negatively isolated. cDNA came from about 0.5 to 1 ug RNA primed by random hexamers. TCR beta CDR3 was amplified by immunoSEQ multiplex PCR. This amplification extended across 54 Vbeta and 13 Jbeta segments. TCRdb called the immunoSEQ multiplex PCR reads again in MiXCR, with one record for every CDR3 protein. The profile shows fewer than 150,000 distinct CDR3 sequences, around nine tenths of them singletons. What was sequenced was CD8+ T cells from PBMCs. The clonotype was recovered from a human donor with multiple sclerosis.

CDR3 residues: CASSLSAGVADTQYF. The CDR3 region has the DNA TGTGCCAGCAGCCTTTCTGCGGGAGTGGCAGATACGCAGTATTTT. The chain employs TRBV4-2 and TRBJ2-3; TRBD2 matches at 7 bases. V shed 4 bases and J 4 bases; nucleotides not matched to a gene: 8. CDR1 and CDR2 (germline): LGHNA, YNFKEQ. This CDR3 is built from 15 residues.